This T cell receptor beta chain was recorded in a study of T cell responses to AZD1222 COVID-19 vaccine. This clone appeared a single time. Clones were sequenced by immunoSEQ multiplex PCR, and TCRdb holds only the in-frame ones, with some missing. Seen here are around 110,000 clones, around 93% observed once, and the top ten hold around 8.6%. Sequencing was performed on peripheral blood, taken 28 days after the second AZD1222 dose. The sequence was obtained from an adult who received the AZD1222 COVID-19 vaccine.

CDR3 DNA sequence: TGTGCCAGCAGCCCAGGGACAGGGTGGTACGAGCAGTACTTC. Translation gives CASSPGTGWYEQYF. The chain joins TRBV7-9 to TRBJ2-7; 9 positions match TRBD1. The CDR3 loop spans 14 amino acids. Germline loops: CDR1 SEHNR, CDR2 FQNEAQ (reference sequence). V trimming: 5 bases; J trimming: 4 bases; junction bases outside the gene matches: 6. The full variable domain, with the rest looked up from reference TRBV7-9 and TRBJ2-7, is DTGVSQNPRHKITKRGQNVTFRCDPISEHNRLYWYRQTLGQGPEFLTYFQNEAQLEKSRLLSDRFSAERPKGSFSTLEIQRTEQGDSAMYLCASSPGTGWYEQYFGPGTRLTVT.